Listed here is a single T cell receptor beta chain. The data were obtained in a study of blood T cell repertoires in COVID-19. For the study at large: Acute and convalescent COVID-19 specimens originated in the United States, Italy and Spain. Nucleic acid was either cDNA or gDNA, and it came from T cells, B-cell-depleted T cells, or PBMCs.

Per the original methods: Amplification of reference gene primers provided the estimated nucleated cell counts. Data came from immunoSEQ multiplex PCR; TCRdb stores just in-frame clones and leaves some out. D and trimming come from the DNA, and the V and J calls and clone size come from that table. The sample contains hundreds of thousands of clones, around nine tenths of which appear only once. This CDR3 comprises 15 residues. In germline, CDR1 is SGHAT, CDR2 FQNNGV. V lost 0 bases, J lost 3 bases, and 9 bases lay in between. The chain is built from TRBV11-2 and TRBJ2-1; D is possibly TRBD1 (5 bases). The sample comprised peripheral blood. The TCR comes from a man between 18 and 29 years old with active or convalescent COVID-19. The CDR3 region has the DNA TGTGCCAGCAGCTTAGAGGGCAGGGTCTACAATGAGCAGTTCTTC. Translated, it gives CASSLEGRVYNEQFF.